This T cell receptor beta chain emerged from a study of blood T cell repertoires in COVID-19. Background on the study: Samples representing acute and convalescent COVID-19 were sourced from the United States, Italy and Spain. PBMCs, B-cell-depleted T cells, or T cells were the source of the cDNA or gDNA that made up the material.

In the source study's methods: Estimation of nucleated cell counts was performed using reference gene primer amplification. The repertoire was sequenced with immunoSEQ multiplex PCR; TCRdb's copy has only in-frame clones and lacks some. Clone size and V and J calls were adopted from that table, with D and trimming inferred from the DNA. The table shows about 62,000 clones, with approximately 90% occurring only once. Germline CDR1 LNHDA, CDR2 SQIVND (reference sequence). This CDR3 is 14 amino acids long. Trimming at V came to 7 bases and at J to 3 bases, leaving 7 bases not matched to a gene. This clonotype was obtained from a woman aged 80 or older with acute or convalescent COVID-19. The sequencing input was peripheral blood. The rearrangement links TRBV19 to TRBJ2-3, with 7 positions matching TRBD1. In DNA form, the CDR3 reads TGTGCCAGTAAGGACAGGCCGGGGACAGATACGCAGTATTTT. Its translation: CASKDRPGTDTQYF.